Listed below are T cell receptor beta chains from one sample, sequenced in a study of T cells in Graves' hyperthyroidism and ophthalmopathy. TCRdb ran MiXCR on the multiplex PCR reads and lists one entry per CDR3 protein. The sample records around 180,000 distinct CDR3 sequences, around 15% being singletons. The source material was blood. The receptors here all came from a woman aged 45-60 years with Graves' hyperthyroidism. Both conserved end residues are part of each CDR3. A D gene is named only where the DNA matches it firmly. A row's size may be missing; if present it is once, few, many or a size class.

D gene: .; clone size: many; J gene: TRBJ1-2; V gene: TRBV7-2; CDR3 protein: CASSLVPGTNYGYTF; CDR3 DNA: TGTGCCAGCAGCTTAGTTCCAGGGACTAACTATGGCTACACCTTC
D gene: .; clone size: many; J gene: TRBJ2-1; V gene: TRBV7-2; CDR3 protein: CASSFRGSYNEQFF; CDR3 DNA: TGTGCCAGCAGCTTCAGGGGATCCTACAATGAGCAGTTCTTC
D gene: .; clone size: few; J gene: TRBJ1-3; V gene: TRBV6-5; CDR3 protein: CASSYRASYSGNTIYF; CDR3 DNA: TGTGCCAGCAGTTACCGGGCCAGCTACTCTGGAAACACCATATATTTT
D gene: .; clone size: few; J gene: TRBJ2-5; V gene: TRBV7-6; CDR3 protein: CASSFRGGIETQYF; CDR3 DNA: TGTGCCAGCAGCTTCCGCGGAGGAATAGAGACCCAGTACTTC
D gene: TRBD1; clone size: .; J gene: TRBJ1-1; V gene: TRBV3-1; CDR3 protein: CASSHPQGAGNTEAFF; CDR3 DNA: TGTGCCAGCAGCCACCCACAGGGGGCAGGAAACACTGAAGCTTTCTTT
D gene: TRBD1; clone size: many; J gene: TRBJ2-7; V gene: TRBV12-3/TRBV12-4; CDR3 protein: CASSPPRTGAHEQYF; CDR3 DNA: TGTGCCAGCAGTCCCCCACGGACAGGGGCCCACGAGCAGTACTTC
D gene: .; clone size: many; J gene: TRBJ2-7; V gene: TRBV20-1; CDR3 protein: CSASPPGTYEQYF; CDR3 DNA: TGCAGTGCTAGCCCCCCCGGAACCTACGAGCAGTACTTC
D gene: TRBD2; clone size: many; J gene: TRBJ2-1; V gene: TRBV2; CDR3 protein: CASSERGGGADEQFF; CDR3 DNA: TGTGCCAGCAGTGAACGGGGCGGGGGGGCCGATGAGCAGTTCTTC
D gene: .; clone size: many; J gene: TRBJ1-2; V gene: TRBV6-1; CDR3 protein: CASSSWHGGEDGYTF; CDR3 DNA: TGTGCCAGCAGCTCCTGGCATGGGGGGGAAGATGGCTACACCTTC
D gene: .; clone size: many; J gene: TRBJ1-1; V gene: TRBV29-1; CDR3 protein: CSVRPTGMNTEAFF; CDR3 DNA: TGCAGCGTTCGACCGACAGGCATGAACACTGAAGCTTTCTTT
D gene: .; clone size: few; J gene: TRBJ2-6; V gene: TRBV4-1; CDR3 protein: CASSQDLATSGANVLTF; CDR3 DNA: TGCGCCAGCAGCCAAGATTTGGCAACCTCTGGGGCCAACGTCCTGACTTTC
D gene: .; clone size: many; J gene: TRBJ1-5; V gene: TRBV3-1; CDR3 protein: CASSQGTGVNQPQHF; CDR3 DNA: TGTGCCAGCAGCCAAGGCACAGGAGTCAATCAGCCCCAGCATTTT
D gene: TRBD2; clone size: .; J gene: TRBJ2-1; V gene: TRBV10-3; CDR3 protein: CAISEGTSGRNEQFF; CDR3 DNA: TGTGCCATCAGTGAGGGGACTAGCGGGAGGAATGAGCAGTTCTTC
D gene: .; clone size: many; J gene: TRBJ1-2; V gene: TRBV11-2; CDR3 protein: CASSARTWTVPGYTF; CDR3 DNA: TGTGCCAGCAGCGCCCGCACCTGGACGGTACCTGGCTACACCTTC
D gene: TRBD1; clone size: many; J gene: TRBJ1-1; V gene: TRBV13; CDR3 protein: CASSSNRGTSEAFF; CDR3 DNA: TGTGCCAGCAGTTCTAACAGGGGGACCTCTGAAGCTTTCTTT
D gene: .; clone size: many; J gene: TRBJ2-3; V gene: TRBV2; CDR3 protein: CASSDLTDTQYF; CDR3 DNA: TGTGCCAGCAGTGACCTCACAGATACGCAGTATTTT
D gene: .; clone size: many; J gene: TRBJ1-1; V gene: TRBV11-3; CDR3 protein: CASSLVGNTEAFF; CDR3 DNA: TGTGCCAGCAGCTTAGTCGGGAACACTGAAGCTTTCTTT